Given below is one TCR beta chain in context. This clonotype appeared a few times. Its cognate antigen has yet to be identified. No base quality information exists; no much larger clone differs at one position. The data stem from a study of blood T cells in healthy people across ages (dated by TCRdb to about 2015). General notes on the study: In model experiments, template switching captured roughly one uniquely barcoded TCR beta cDNA molecule for every two T cells. The study measured age-related changes in TCR beta repertoire diversity using deep sequencing normalized with unique cDNA molecular identifiers. Four age groups were formed from the donors: young (average approximately 15 years), middle-aged (more than 35), aged (about 62) and long-lived (roughly 88). Donors of different ages were randomly distributed across sequencing lanes to avoid experimental bias. Using the same blood draw, the study looked at two additional independent replicas of 1 million unique cDNA reads for two donors, one aged 18 to 30 and the other aged 80 or older.

What the research found in general, with its limitations: As age increased, observed TCR beta diversity per million T cells dropped in a roughly linear way, and a significant reduction was already evident by age about 36. Total diversity estimates from one million sequenced T cells were considered lower bounds and underestimates. Compared with the aged group, the long-lived group had more naive CD4+ T cells, fewer expanded clones and increased TCR diversity, suggesting age selection. Because profiling used bulk unsorted PBMCs, naive and antigen-experienced compartments could not be compared conclusively. Observed TCR beta diversity correlated strongly with the percentage of naive T cells measured by flow cytometry. Donor CMV infection status was unknown, potentially confounding age-related changes in expanded clonotypes.

Library method: 5' RACE. Sequencing relied on an Illumina HiSeq 2500. The second PCR ran for roughly 7 to 12 cycles and used a J-beta primer mix along with a sample-barcoded 5' primer. A unique molecular identifier was introduced onto each TCR beta cDNA molecule by a template-switch 5' adaptor carrying 12 random nucleotides. Each sample yielded at least 2.5 million CDR3-containing paired-end reads. The Mint cDNA synthesis kit, primed by a TRBC-specific oligonucleotide, was used to synthesize first-strand cDNA from all RNA. Following uracil-DNA glycosylase treatment, all cDNA underwent a first 18-cycle PCR with the universal primers M1SS and BC2_uni_R. In the authors' own workflow: For normalization, 1 million high-quality reads, each with a distinct molecular identifier, were randomly selected from each sample. Instead of being binned into consensus sequences, reads with shared molecular identifiers were discarded. MiTCR, run with a Q25 quality threshold and the strictest error-elimination algorithm, handled CDR3 identification, clonotype clustering and error correction. Lower-bound total TCR beta diversity was estimated with a nonparametric unseen species model using Euler transformation. TCRdb ran its own pipeline on the public reads, namely fastp trimming at Q25 and MiXCR clone calling, and kept in-frame beta chains. Every entry covers one CDR3 protein and lists the most common genes and DNA from its rows. The V and J calls shown here were made by TCRdb, not taken from the authors' results. The sample contains 540,000 or so distinct CDR3 sequences, 27% of them found a single time. The ten largest make up less than 20% of the sample.

Trimming accounts for 0 bases at V and 14 bases at J, while the number of junction bases matched to no gene is 13. CDR1 LGHDT and CDR2 YNNKEL are derived from the germline V gene (reference sequence). The CDR3 contains 16 residues, cysteine and phenylalanine counted. Left in the record is the CDR3 DNA by itself, 48 bases read in frame from the first base. The donors were roughly 39 Caucasian individuals from Russia, aged 6 to 90 years, who were systemically healthy. Each donor gave ten milliliters of peripheral blood, drawn into EDTA-treated Vacutainer tubes. PBMCs were isolated by Ficoll-Paque density-gradient centrifugation, with at least 6.5 million obtained per sample. Trizol reagent was used to extract total RNA from PBMCs, with at least 5 micrograms per sample. Naive CD45RAhigh/CD27high T cell percentages were measured by flow cytometry on a PBMC aliquot from every donor.

The receptor's source is a woman between 65 and 79 years old in good health. Sequenced material: blood. The rearranged chain carries TRBV3-1 and TRBJ2-1; 10 central nucleotides agree with TRBD2. The sequenced DNA: TGTGCCAGCAGCCAAGAGAAAGGTAGCGGGGGGTCAAAGAAGTTCTTC. The encoded protein is CASSQEKGSGGSKKFF.